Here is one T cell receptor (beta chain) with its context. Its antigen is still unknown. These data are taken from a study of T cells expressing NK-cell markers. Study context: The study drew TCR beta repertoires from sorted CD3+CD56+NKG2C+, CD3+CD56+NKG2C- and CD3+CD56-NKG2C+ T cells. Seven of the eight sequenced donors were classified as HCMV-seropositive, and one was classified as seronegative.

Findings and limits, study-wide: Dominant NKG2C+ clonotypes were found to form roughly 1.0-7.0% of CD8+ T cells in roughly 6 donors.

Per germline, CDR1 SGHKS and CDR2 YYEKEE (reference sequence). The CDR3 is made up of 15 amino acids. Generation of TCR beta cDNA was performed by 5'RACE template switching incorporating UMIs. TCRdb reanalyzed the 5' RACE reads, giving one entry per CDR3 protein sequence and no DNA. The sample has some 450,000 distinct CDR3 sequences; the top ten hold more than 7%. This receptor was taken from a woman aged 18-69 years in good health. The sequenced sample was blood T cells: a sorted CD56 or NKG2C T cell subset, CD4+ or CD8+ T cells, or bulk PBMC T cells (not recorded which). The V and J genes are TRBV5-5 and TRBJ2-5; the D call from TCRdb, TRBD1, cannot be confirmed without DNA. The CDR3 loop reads CASSFRRAGQETQYF. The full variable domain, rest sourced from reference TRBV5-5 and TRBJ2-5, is DAGVTQSPTHLIKTRGQQVTLRCSPISGHKSVSWYQQVLGQGPQFIFQYYEKEERGRGNFPDRFSARQFPNYSSELNVNALLLGDSALYLCASSFRRAGQETQYFGPGTRLLVL.